This paragraph covers one TCR beta chain sequence. Its antigen is still unknown. Method: immunoSEQ multiplex PCR; TCRdb's copy keeps in-frame clones and lacks some. The sample contains about 40,000 clones, 86% of which appear only once. The sample is drawn from a study of OX40 agonist ivuxolimab in advanced cancers. Study as a whole: Patients were treated with intravenous ivuxolimab, dosed at 0.01 to 10 mg/kg and infused every 2 weeks. Three patients, one with hepatocellular carcinoma and two with cutaneous melanoma, responded partially.

General study points: Relative to CD4+ cells, CD8+ T cells on average had more expanded clones. Among the lowest peripheral clonal expansion occurred in 0.1-3.0 mg/kg partial responders.

The CDR3 loop spans 14 amino acids. Trimming left V 2 bases short and J 1 base short, with 8 bases between. Germline loops: CDR1 KGHSH, CDR2 LQKENI. The V gene is TRBV18, the J gene TRBJ1-1; D is possibly TRBD1 (5 bases). The input for sequencing was CD4+ or CD8+ T cells sorted from blood, taken in a trial of the OX40 agonist ivuxolimab. The clonotype originates from an adult with an advanced solid tumor such as melanoma, head and neck, liver or kidney cancer. DNA of the CDR3: TGTGCCAGCTCACCAAATGGACAGAACACTGAAGCTTTCTTT. It translates to CASSPNGQNTEAFF.